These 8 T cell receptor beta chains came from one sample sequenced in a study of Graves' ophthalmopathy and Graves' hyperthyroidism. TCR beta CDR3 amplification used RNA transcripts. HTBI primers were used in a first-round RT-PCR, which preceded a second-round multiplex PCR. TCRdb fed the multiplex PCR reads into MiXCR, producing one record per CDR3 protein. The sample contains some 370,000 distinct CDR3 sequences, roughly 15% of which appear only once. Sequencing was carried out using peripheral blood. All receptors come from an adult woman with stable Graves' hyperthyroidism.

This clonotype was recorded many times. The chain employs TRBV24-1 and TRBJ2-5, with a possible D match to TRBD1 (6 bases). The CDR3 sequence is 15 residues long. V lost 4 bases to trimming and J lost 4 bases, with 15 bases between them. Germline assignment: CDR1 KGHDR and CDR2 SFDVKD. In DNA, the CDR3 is TGTGCCACCAGTGACCGGGACACCGGAGGAGAGACCCAGTACTTC. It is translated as CATSDRDTGGETQYF.

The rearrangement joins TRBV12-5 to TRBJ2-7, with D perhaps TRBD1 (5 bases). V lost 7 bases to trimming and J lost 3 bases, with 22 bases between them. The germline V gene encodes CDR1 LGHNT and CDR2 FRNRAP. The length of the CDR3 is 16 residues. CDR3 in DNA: TGTGCTAGTGCCTCCTCAGGGTTCGACATCATCTACGAGCAGTACTTC. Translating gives CASASSGFDIIYEQYF.

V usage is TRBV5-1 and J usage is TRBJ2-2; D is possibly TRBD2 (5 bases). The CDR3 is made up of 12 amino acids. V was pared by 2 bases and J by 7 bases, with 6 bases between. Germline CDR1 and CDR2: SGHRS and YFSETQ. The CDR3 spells CASSFRDGELFF. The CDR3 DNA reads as TGCGCCAGCAGCTTCCGGGACGGGGAGCTGTTTTTT.

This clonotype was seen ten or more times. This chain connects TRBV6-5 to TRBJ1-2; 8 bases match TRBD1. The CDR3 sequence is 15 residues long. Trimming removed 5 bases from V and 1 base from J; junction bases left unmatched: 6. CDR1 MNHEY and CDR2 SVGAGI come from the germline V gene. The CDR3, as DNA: TGTGCCAGCAGTCTACGGGACAGGCTTAACTATGGCTACACCTTC. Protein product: CASSLRDRLNYGYTF.

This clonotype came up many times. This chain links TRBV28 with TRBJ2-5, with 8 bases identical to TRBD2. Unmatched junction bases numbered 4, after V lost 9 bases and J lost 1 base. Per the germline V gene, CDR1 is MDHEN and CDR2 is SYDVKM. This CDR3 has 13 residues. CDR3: CASGLAVQETQYF. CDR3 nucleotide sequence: TGTGCCAGTGGACTAGCAGTCCAAGAGACCCAGTACTTC.

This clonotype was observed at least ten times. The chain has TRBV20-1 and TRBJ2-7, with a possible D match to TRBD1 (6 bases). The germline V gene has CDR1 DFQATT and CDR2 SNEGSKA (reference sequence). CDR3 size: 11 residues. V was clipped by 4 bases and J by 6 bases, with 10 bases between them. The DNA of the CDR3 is TGCAGTGCTACCACAGGGCTCGAGCAGTACTTC. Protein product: CSATTGLEQYF.

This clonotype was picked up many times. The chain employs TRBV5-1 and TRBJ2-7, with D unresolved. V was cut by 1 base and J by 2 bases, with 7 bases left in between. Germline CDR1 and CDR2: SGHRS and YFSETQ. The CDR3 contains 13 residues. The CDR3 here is CASSLYRTYEQYF. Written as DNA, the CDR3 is TGCGCCAGCAGCTTGTACAGAACCTACGAGCAGTACTTC.

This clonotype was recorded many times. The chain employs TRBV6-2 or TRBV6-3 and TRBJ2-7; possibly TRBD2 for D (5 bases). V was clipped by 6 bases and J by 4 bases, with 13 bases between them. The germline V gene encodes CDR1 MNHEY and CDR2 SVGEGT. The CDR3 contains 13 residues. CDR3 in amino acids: CASSSGSWYEQYF. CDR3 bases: TGTGCCAGCAGCAGCGGAAGTTGGTACGAGCAGTACTTC.